A single TCR beta chain is shown here with its context. In this sample, this clone turned up a few times. Its antigen remains unidentified. There are no base qualities to consult, and no much larger clone falls within one base. These data belong to a study of cytomegalovirus exposure and HLA in healthy donors (dated 2017 in TCRdb). A note on the overall study: In an earlier analysis of 550 to 750 of the donors, 276 Gb of sequence data and 117 million unique TCR beta sequences from 150 million to 200 million T cells were reported. In a later genetic analysis, genome-wide SNP genotypes for about three fifths of the 666 donors were used, and that subset was treated as a discovery cohort. Rather than drawing on any new phenotypic data, the later analysis identified candidate immune exposures from TCR beta sequences and the way those sequences occurred across donors. Every repertoire in the discovery cohort had been generated on one and the same sequencing platform. Donor age, sex, ethnicity and CMV serostatus were compiled together with the repertoire data. Using immunosequencing, the study profiled T cell repertoires from fewer than 700 subjects and related those repertoires to cytomegalovirus serostatus. Among about 400 genotyped donors of the cohort, an average of approximately 200,000 unique TCR beta nucleotide sequences was sequenced per donor, of which roughly 18% were non-productive. The number of typed donors differed by locus: roughly 629-640 for A, B, C, DRB1 and DQB1; 522 for DQA1; 606 for DPA1; and some 430 for DPB1. An early release that covered about 600 HLA-typed donors contained around 300 gigabases of sequencing data and 80 million or so unique TCR sequences. An earlier analysis of several hundred of the donors applied high-throughput TCR beta sequencing to assess whether each TCR beta V gene segment acted as functional or pseudogenic. Among the roughly 400 genotyped donors, approximately 82% belonged to the genetic ancestry cluster associated with self-reported Caucasian donors. Class I and class II HLA loci were covered by the typing at four-digit resolution. To study patterns of TCR occurrence, a later analysis re-analyzed previously published TCR beta repertoires from around 670 donors and added high-resolution HLA genotyping. The study aimed to test whether cataloging public T cell receptors could reveal signatures of past pathogen exposure. The study combined high-throughput TCR immunosequencing, statistical association of individual TCRs with disease status, and machine learning to predict cytomegalovirus infection status. In addition to the first cohort of approximately 670 subjects, a separate validation cohort of approximately 130 different subjects was used. Because of strong linkage in the cohort, roughly five DR-DQ haplotypes were treated as single units for association and clustering. General findings and caveats noted by the study authors: In vitro tests confirmed that three of the cytomegalovirus-associated TCR beta chains recognize cytomegalovirus antigens. Presence/absence analyses assumed roughly uniform sequencing depth across donors, an assumption that may not hold. Compared with the roughly 700-donor mean, donors in an Asian-associated ancestry cluster had fewer N-insertions in productive TCRs, according to a later genetic analysis. The 87-base-pair reads could not distinguish some IMGT-functional V segments, including TRBV6-2 and TRBV6-3, so those segments were excluded. This cohort had only TCR beta chains sequenced, and the lack of alpha or paired-chain data limited which features could be detected. A further reported finding was that TCR beta sequences accurately predicted the HLA-A and HLA-B alleles for most subjects in the first cohort. In a later analysis, HLA-associated TCR beta chains were found to be more clonally expanded and to have lower generation probabilities than equally common non-associated chains. The authors suggested that the approach could potentially be generalized to other disease states and immunological phenotypes. In a later analysis, most CMV-associated TCR beta chains were found to appear HLA-restricted, with HLA associations seemingly driven largely by CMV exposure. In an earlier analysis of approximately 590 of the donors, most TCR beta V segments appeared in productive rearrangements about 90% or about 30% of the time, broadly matching IMGT annotations. According to a later analysis, parvovirus B19, influenza, CMV and Epstein-Barr virus appeared linked to several top co-occurrence clusters. Linkage disequilibrium might explain the correlated functional status among segregating V segments, but an unknown experimental factor could not be ruled out. Assigning TCR associations to individual alleles was difficult when HLA alleles, especially DR and DQ, strongly co-occurred. The study gave a list of over 150 TCR beta chains associated with cytomegalovirus. While some public TCRs were present in many individuals, most TCR sequences turned up only very rarely across donors. A later genetic analysis associated a missense DCLRE1C variant with V-gene and J-gene trimming of TCR beta chains, and an independent cohort replicated the association. The sequencing pipeline was judged likely to have produced a cluster of highly shared sequence variants as a technical artifact. CMV serostatus was the only immune exposure information available for the cohort. A later analysis found that TCR association rates varied across HLA loci, with DRB1 alleles showing the most associated TCRs and HLA-C alleles the fewest. In both the original and validation cohorts, the classifier was reported to diagnose cytomegalovirus status with high specificity and sensitivity. Specific HLA alleles were associated with roughly 16,000 TCR beta sequences at a false discovery rate of 0.05 in a later analysis. Because counts were too low, 15 or so rarely observed V segments, including chromosome 9 orphons, were excluded from the earlier analysis of 587 of the donors. Because HLA typing was unavailable for some donors at each locus, only the typed subset was used in association tests.

The library was built by means of the immunoSEQ multiplex PCR assay. A mixture of 60 forward primers for TCR Vbeta segments and 13 reverse primers for TCR Jbeta segments was used in the multiplex PCR. The CDR3 region of rearranged TCR beta genes was amplified from genomic DNA with a multiplex PCR assay. Amplified TCR beta libraries were sequenced as 87-base-pair reads on the Illumina HiSeq System. Per the authors' processing: In a later analysis, tens of millions of unique TCR beta chains were counted across the roughly 670 repertoires, and roughly 9.9 million of these chains were shared by at least two donors. To remove PCR and sequencing errors, raw reads were error-corrected and collapsed into unique sequences using a nearest-neighbor algorithm that merged closely related sequences. To assign V, D and J gene segments, CDR3 sequences were aligned to IMGT reference sequences. Each retained sequence needed at least a six-nucleotide match to both a V gene segment and a J gene segment. A rearrangement was called productive if the CDR3 had no stop codons and remained in frame with V and J, and every other rearrangement was called non-productive. CDR3 was defined by IMGT convention, running from the second conserved V-encoded cysteine to the conserved J-encoded phenylalanine. The earlier analysis of about 530 of the donors excluded any sequence lacking an unambiguous match to a single V gene segment. In an earlier analysis of approximately 590 of the donors, a V segment was called functional when productive rearrangements were above 56.7%, and segregating when the standard deviation between donors exceeded 5%. A statistical classification framework was built to diagnose cytomegalovirus status from the catalog of TCR beta chain sequences. In a later analysis, V and J genes were assigned by comparing TCR nucleotide sequences against IMGT/GENE-DB human TR gene sequences. Using the TCRdist pipeline, a later analysis assigned CDR3 sequences along with most-parsimonious VDJ recombination scenarios. In a later analysis, each TCR beta chain was defined by its CDR3 amino acid sequence together with its V-gene family, and reads without a unique V-gene family were excluded. To address suspected cross-contamination and a sequencing artifact, a later analysis removed a few hundred highly shared, low-generation-probability nucleotide sequences. In a later analysis, a clonal expansion index was calculated for each public chain from normalized within-repertoire ranks of inferred template counts. Generation probabilities in a later analysis came from a VDJ recombination model fitted to out-of-frame rearrangements, and those results were checked against IGoR. A later analysis scored TCR-TCR, TCR-HLA and TCR-CMV co-occurrence with hypergeometric tests, applying a repertoire-size bias correction to TCR pairs. False discovery rates were estimated in a later analysis by permuting HLA or CMV assignments 20 times. In a later analysis, co-occurring TCRs were grouped using DBSCAN, and TCRdist sequence similarity was added for clustering within HLA-allele-positive subsets. For co-occurrence clustering, repertoires with fewer than 30,000 or more than 120,000 public chains were excluded, along with about five repertoires with anomalous nucleotide sharing. The clones in this table, taken by TCRdb from immuneACCESS, are in-frame only. Not every clone is retained; where verified, under half of the shortfall comes from an unresolved V gene, and the cause of the rest is unknown. The V and J calls and clone size were taken over from that table, and D and trimming were inferred from the DNA. Within this sample are 150,000 to 200,000 clones, with roughly 80% of them counted one time only. The ten largest clonotypes hold 1% to 1.5% of the sample.

V is cut by 1 base and J by 4 bases, and the space between the germline ends is 13 bases. There are 15 amino acids in the CDR3, from cysteine to phenylalanine inclusive. Of all the DNA, just the CDR3 is kept, 45 bases in frame from base 1. CDR1 and CDR2 (LGHNA, YSLEER) derive from the germline V gene. The cohort was made up of about 670 healthy bone marrow donors. At the time of sampling, every cohort member was nominally healthy, though immune exposures that went unrecorded were likely present. The donor was CMV seropositive and belonged to the group of about 290 seropositive cohort members. Each donor provided a peripheral blood sample, and peripheral blood mononuclear cells were used for TCR beta sequencing. Genomic DNA extraction from the blood cell samples was performed with the Qiagen DNeasy Blood Extraction Kit.

The source material was PBMCs. The V gene is TRBV4-3 and the J gene is TRBJ1-1, and the D gene may be TRBD1, 5 bases matching. This clonotype was obtained from a man aged 50 or older in good health and CMV-seropositive. The DNA reads as follows: TGCGCCAGCAGCCAAGGCGGAGGGGTGAGCACTGAAGCTTTCTTT. This sequence encodes CASSQGGGVSTEAFF.